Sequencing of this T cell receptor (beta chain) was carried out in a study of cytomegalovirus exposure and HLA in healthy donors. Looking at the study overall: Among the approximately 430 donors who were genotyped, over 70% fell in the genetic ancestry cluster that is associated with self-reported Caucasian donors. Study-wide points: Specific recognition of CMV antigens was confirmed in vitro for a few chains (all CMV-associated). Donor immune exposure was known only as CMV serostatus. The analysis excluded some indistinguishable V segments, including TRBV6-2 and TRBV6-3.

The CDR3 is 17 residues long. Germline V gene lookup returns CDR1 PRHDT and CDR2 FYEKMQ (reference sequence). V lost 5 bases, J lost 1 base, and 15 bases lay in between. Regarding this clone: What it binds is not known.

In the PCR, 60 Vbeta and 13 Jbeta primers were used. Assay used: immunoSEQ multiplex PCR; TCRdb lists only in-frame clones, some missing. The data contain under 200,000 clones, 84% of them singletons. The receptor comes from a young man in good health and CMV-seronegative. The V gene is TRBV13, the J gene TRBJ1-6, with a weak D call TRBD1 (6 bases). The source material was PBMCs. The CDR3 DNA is TGTGCCAGCAGCCCCCGGGGCAGGGGATCCTATAATTCACCCCTCCACTTT. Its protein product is CASSPRGRGSYNSPLHF.